This TCR beta chain is from a study of long-term antiretroviral therapy in people with HIV. This was the immunoSEQ v3.0 assay at survey level. The assay was immunoSEQ multiplex PCR, and TCRdb's table has in-frame clones only and misses some. The sample has tens of thousands of clones, roughly 96% seen once. Per donor, at least one pre-ART and at least two post-ART PBMC samples were obtained. The CDR3 has 10 amino acids. Germline CDR1 and CDR2: MGHDK and SYGVNS. The V end lost 2 bases, the J end lost 7 bases, and 0 bases lay between the germline ends. The sample in question was unsorted PBMCs, obtained 6.5 to 6.9 years after starting antiretroviral therapy. The sequence derives from a man younger than 45 with HIV. The chain uses TRBV25-1 and TRBJ2-1; D is unresolved. CDR3 amino acids: CASSENEQFF. As DNA, the CDR3 is TGTGCCAGCAGTGAAAATGAGCAGTTCTTC.